This TCR beta chain was captured by sequencing in a study of blood T cell repertoires in COVID-19. Background on the study: Whether acute or convalescent, the COVID-19 samples came from the United States, Italy and Spain. T cells, B-cell-depleted T cells, or PBMCs provided the cDNA or gDNA that served as material.

In the original workflow: Amplification of reference gene primers provided the estimated nucleated cell counts. Assay used: immunoSEQ multiplex PCR; TCRdb lists only in-frame clones, some missing. That table is the source of V, J and clone size, and D and trimming were worked out from the DNA. The sample records 70,000 to 90,000 clones, 78% being singletons. Between the trimmed V and J ends, which lost 2 bases and 7 bases, there was a span of 20 bases. The germline CDR1 and CDR2 sequences are LGHDT and YNNKEL (reference sequence). The CDR3 runs to 16 residues. The sequence derives from a human donor in a cohort sampled during active COVID-19. The sequenced sample was peripheral blood. This chain connects TRBV3-1 (or the pseudogene TRBV3-2) to TRBJ1-2, with D maybe TRBD1 (5 bases). CDR3 loop: CASSQPGGGRFPGYTF. As DNA, the CDR3 is TGTGCCAGCAGCCAACCCGGGGGGGGAAGGTTCCCTGGCTACACCTTC.